This T cell receptor beta chain stems from a study of shared clonotypes between healthy human individuals. As for the study in general: Three CD4 naive, three CD4 memory, two CD8 naive and one CD8 memory plate were used per donor. Study conclusions and caveats: Memory subsets had estimated richness that was generally smaller than that of naive subsets. Tissue TCR repertoires likely differ from these blood-only repertoires.

TCRdb keeps only in-frame clones here, not all; method: immunoSEQ multiplex PCR. This sample carries about 2.1 million clones, 85% to 95% of them seen once, and the ten largest clones take about 1.7%. Turning to this clone: The antigen remains unidentified.

As defined, naive CD8 cells were CD45RO-negative and positively selected for CCR7, with terminally differentiated effector memory CD45RA+ cells excluded. Trimming cost V 8 bases and J 3 bases; bases outside gene matches: 5. CDR3 length: 13 amino acids. Germline values: CDR1 SGHVS, CDR2 FQNEAQ. The chain joins TRBV7-8 to TRBJ2-3; 7 bases align to TRBD2. The sequence came from a man between 18 and 35 years old in good health. Some clones in this sample may be carry-over from other donors' samples. The material sequenced was naive CD8+ T cells from PBMCs. The CDR3 DNA sequence: TGTGCCAGCCAGGACGGGAGGACAGATACGCAGTATTTT. Its translation: CASQDGRTDTQYF.